This section outlines one TCR beta chain sequence together with its context. The antigen remains unidentified. This sample stems from a study of vaccination effects on CD4 cells after COVID-19. Sequencing used immunoSEQ multiplex PCR; TCRdb keeps in-frame clones, though not all of them. The data show roughly 46,000 clones, around 74% seen once. The CDR3 has 15 amino acids. The germline V gene encodes CDR1 LNHDA and CDR2 SQIVND (reference sequence). Trimming at V came to 6 bases and at J to 10 bases, leaving 9 bases not matched to a gene. CD4+ T cell isolation took place after 10 days of culture. Infection dated between March and December 2020, before the Alpha, Beta and Delta variants reached the United States. The cohort was immunized with two doses of either the BNT162b2 or mRNA-1273 vaccine.

The chain carries TRBV19 and TRBJ1-6; 10 bases align to TRBD1. The input for sequencing was CD4+ T cells from PBMCs cultured without peptide, taken after COVID-19 vaccination. The receptor's source is a human donor who had a prior SARS-CoV-2 infection. DNA of the CDR3: TGTGCCAGTAGCCCACCCCGGGACAGGGGATCACCCCTCCACTTT. This encodes CASSPPRDRGSPLHF.